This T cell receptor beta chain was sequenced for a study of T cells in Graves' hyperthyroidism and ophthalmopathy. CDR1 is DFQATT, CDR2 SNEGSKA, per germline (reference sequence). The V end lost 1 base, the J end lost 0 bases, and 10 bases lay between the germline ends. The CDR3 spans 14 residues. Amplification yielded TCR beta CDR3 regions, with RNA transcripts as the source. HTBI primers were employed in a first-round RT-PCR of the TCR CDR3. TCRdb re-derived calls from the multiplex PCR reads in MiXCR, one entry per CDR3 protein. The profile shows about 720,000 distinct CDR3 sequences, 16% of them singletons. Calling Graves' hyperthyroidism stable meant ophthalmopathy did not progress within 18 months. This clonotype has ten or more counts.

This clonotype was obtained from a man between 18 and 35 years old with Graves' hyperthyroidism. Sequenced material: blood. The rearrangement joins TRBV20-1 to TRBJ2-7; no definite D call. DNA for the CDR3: TGCAGTGCTAGAGGGACGCCTAGCTCCTACGAGCAGTACTTC. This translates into CSARGTPSSYEQYF.